Below, 2 T cell receptor beta chains from the same sample are listed, as sequenced in a study of blood T cell repertoires in COVID-19. Measured with immunoSEQ multiplex PCR; TCRdb has only the in-frame clones, and not every one. The sample has a few hundred thousand clones; about 85% are singletons. The sequenced sample consisted of peripheral blood. The receptors stem from a man aged 25 to 45 who had recovered from COVID-19.

The rearrangement joins TRBV4-1 to TRBJ2-7, with D unclear. V was shortened by 1 base and J by 6 bases, with 10 bases between the two germline ends. This CDR3 contains 13 residues. Germline assignment: CDR1 MGHRA and CDR2 YSYEKL. Here the CDR3 DNA reads TGCGCCAGCAGCCAAGTTCCCGGGTCCGAGCAGTACTTC. This gives the protein CASSQVPGSEQYF.

The CDR3 protein is CASSHLTGSETQYF. DNA of the CDR3: TGTGCCAGCAGCCACCTTACAGGGAGTGAGACCCAGTACTTC. This chain connects TRBV3-1 (or the pseudogene TRBV3-2) to TRBJ2-5, with D possibly matching TRBD1 (6 bases). V lost 3 bases and J 5 bases, leaving 13 bases between the germline ends. The CDR3 is 14 amino acids. Germline lookup yields CDR1 LGHDT and CDR2 YNNKEL (reference sequence).